Each of the 16 T cell receptor beta chains below was sequenced from the same sample in a study of cytomegalovirus exposure and HLA in healthy donors (dated by TCRdb to 2016 to 2017). Libraries were constructed by the immunoSEQ multiplex PCR assay. For the multiplex PCR, a mixture combining 60 forward primers for TCR Vbeta segments and 13 reverse primers for TCR Jbeta segments was used. The immuneACCESS repertoire file appears here via TCRdb, limited to in-frame rearrangements. These files lack a portion of the clones; in checked studies, under half of the deficit traces to unresolved V genes, and the cause of the others is not known. For this sample, the table gives roughly 120,000 clones. The ten largest account for 2% to 2.5% of the sample. The sequenced sample was PBMCs. The receptor set was obtained from a man between 40 and 49 years old in good health and CMV-seronegative.

The rearrangement joins TRBV5-8 to TRBJ1-3, with a tentative D call TRBD1 (6 bases). The V gene lost 1 base and the J gene lost 2 bases, with 10 bases spanning the gap. Germline CDR1 reads SGHTS; CDR2 reads YDEGEE. CDR3 size: 15 residues. The CDR3 coding sequence is TGTGCCAGCAGCTTGAGGGGGATGACTGGAAACACCATATATTTT. It yields the protein CASSLRGMTGNTIYF.

The J gene is TRBJ2-7, the V gene TRBV30; D perhaps matches TRBD1 (6 bases). The V and J ends lost 8 bases and 3 bases respectively, with 14 bases between them. Germline V gene data show CDR1 as GTSNPN and CDR2 as SVGIG (reference sequence). The CDR3 totals 12 residues. This CDR3 is CAIQGFNYEQYF. In nucleotides, the CDR3 is TGTGCCATTCAGGGGTTCAACTACGAGCAGTACTTC.

The rearrangement links TRBV29-1 to TRBJ1-4; no clear D. CDR1 is SQVTM, CDR2 ANQGSEA, per germline. V lost 6 bases and J lost 5, with 13 bases in between. CDR3 length equals 13 residues. The CDR3 DNA sequence: TGCAGCGTAAGTGACAAGGCCAATGAAAAACTGTTTTTT. Its translation is CSVSDKANEKLFF. The variable domain in full, completed from reference TRBV29-1 and TRBJ1-4, reads SAVISQKPSRDICQRGTSLTIQCQVDSQVTMMFWYRQQPGQSLTLIATANQGSEATYESGFVIDKFPISRPNLTFSTLTVSNMSPEDSSIYLCSVSDKANEKLFFGSGTQLSVL.

The chain recombines TRBV6-5 with TRBJ2-5, with D possibly being TRBD1 (6 bases). The CDR3 is 15 amino acids. The germline CDR1 and CDR2 sequences are MNHEY and SVGAGI. The germline V and J ends were trimmed by 2 bases and 7 bases, with 17 bases remaining between them. The DNA for the CDR3 is TGTGCCAGCAGTTACGGGGGCGGGTCGAGAGGGACCCAGTACTTC. It is translated as CASSYGGGSRGTQYF.

The J gene is TRBJ1-2, the V gene TRBV15, with TRBD1 matching 7 bases. This CDR3 region has 17 residues. The V segment lost 1 base and the J segment 4 bases; nucleotides outside the gene matches: 12. From germline, CDR1 is LNHNV and CDR2 YYDKDF (reference sequence). The CDR3 protein is CATSRGDSRVSGYGYTF. Here the CDR3 DNA reads TGTGCCACCAGCAGAGGGGACAGCAGGGTTTCGGGCTATGGCTACACCTTC.

The CDR3 coding sequence is TGTGCCAGCAGTTGGGACAGTCGAGGAGGAGGGAACACCATATATTTT. It codes for CASSWDSRGGGNTIYF. This chain connects TRBV6-5 to TRBJ1-3; 7 nucleotides line up with TRBD1. Germline trimming cut 4 bases from V and 7 bases from J; bases unmatched to any gene: 13. Germline V gives CDR1 MNHEY, CDR2 SVGAGI. CDR3 length: 16 residues.

The rearrangement uses TRBV11-1 and TRBJ2-7; the match to TRBD2 covers 9 bases. V gave up 3 bases and J gave up 3 bases; unmatched junction bases: 3. CDR1 is SGHAT and CDR2 is FQDESV in the germline V gene (reference sequence). The CDR3 is 14 amino acids. The CDR3 sequence is CASSLGLAHYEQYF. CDR3 nucleotides: TGTGCCAGCAGCTTGGGACTAGCCCACTACGAGCAGTACTTC.

V is TRBV5-8 and J is TRBJ1-1, with no clear D. CDR1 is SGHTS and CDR2 is YDEGEE in the germline V gene. This CDR3 has 14 amino acids. Trimming removed 1 base from V and 0 bases from J, with 7 bases in between. For the CDR3, the DNA is TGTGCCAGCAGCTTGTTACAGCTGAACACTGAAGCTTTCTTT. Translated, it gives CASSLLQLNTEAFF.

V gene TRBV5-1 combines with J gene TRBJ2-1, with TRBD1 matching 9 bases. CDR1 SGHRS and CDR2 YFSETQ come from the germline V gene. The CDR3 is 16 amino acids. Trimming removed 4 bases from V and 5 bases from J; junction bases left unmatched: 10. The CDR3 is CASSTGTGISNNEQFF. The CDR3 nucleotides are TGCGCCAGCAGCACCGGGACAGGGATTTCGAACAATGAGCAGTTCTTC.

In nucleotides, the CDR3 is TGTGCCAGCAGCTTGGTGGGGAGAACCTACGAGCAGTACTTC. Protein product: CASSLVGRTYEQYF. This chain uses TRBV5-4 with TRBJ2-7; tentatively, D is TRBD2 (5 bases). The V end lost 0 bases, the J end lost 2 bases, and 9 bases lay between the germline ends. The CDR3 runs 14 residues. Germline loops: CDR1 SGHNT, CDR2 YYREEE (reference sequence).

The chain is built from TRBV4-1 and TRBJ2-2; TRBD2 matches 9 bases. This CDR3 is 17 amino acids long. With 0 bases clipped from V and 5 bases from J, the junction kept 7 bases outside the gene matches. Germline V gene lookup returns CDR1 MGHRA and CDR2 YSYEKL. CDR3 nucleotide sequence: TGCGCCAGCAGCCAAGAGGGTAGCGGGAGCGTTACCGGGGAGCTGTTTTTT. It translates to CASSQEGSGSVTGELFF.

The J gene is TRBJ2-1, the V gene TRBV7-9, with D possibly TRBD2 on 6 matching bases. The CDR3 runs 15 residues. V gave up 5 bases and J gave up 2 bases, with 13 bases separating them. The germline CDR1 and CDR2 sequences are SEHNR and FQNEAQ (reference sequence). In DNA form, the CDR3 reads TGTGCCAGCAGCGTAGGAGGGCGGACCTACAATGAGCAGTTCTTC. It encodes CASSVGGRTYNEQFF.

The rearrangement links TRBV21-1 to TRBJ1-5. TRBV21-1 is noted as a pseudogene. The CDR3 sequence is 15 residues long. Written as DNA, the CDR3 is TGTGCCAGCACCTTAAATAGAGGTAGCAATCAGCCCCAGCATTTT. Translating gives CASTLNRGSNQPQHF.

The chain uses TRBV2 and TRBJ2-7; 8 positions agree with TRBD2. V was pared by 6 bases and J by 3 bases, with 19 bases of the junction left unmatched. Germline CDR1 reads SNHLY; CDR2 reads FYNNEI. The CDR3 is 18 residues long. In nucleotides, the CDR3 is TGTGCCAGCAGGAAACCGGGACTAGTTCCTCCTCACGACTACGAGCAGTACTTC. This translates into CASRKPGLVPPHDYEQYF.

The V and J genes are TRBV18 and TRBJ2-5; 12 bases are a match to TRBD2. Germline values: CDR1 KGHSH, CDR2 LQKENI. V gave up 3 bases and J gave up 2 bases; unmatched junction bases: 4. The CDR3 length is 16 residues. Here the CDR3 reads CASSPRGLAGQETQYF. DNA for the CDR3: TGTGCCAGCTCACCTCGCGGACTAGCGGGACAAGAGACCCAGTACTTC.

The chain is built from TRBV21-1 and TRBJ2-5; TRBD1, as called in the table, went unchecked against the DNA. The J call may be faulty, since TRBJ2-7 better matches the DNA end. TRBV21-1 has pseudogene status. This CDR3 spans 14 amino acids. This chain's CDR3 is CASSSRDRYYEQYF. The CDR3 DNA sequence: TGTGCCAGCAGCTCCCGGGACAGGTACTACGAGCAGTACTTC.